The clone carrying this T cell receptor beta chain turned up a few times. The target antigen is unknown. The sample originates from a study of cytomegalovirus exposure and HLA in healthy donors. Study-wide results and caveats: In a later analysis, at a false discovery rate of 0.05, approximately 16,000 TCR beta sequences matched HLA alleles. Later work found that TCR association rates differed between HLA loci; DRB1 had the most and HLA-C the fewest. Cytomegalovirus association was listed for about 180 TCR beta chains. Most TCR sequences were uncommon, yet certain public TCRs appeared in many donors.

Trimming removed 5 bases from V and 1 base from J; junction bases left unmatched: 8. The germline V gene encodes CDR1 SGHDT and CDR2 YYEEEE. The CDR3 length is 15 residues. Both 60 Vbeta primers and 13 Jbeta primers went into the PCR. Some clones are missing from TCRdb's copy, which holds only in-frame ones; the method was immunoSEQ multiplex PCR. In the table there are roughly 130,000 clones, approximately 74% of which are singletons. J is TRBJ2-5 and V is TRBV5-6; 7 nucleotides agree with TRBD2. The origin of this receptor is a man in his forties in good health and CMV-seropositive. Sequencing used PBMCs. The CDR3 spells CASSRRASGQETQYF. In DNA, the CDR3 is TGTGCCAGCAGTCGCAGGGCTAGCGGCCAAGAGACCCAGTACTTC. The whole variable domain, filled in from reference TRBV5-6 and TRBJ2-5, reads DAGVTQSPTHLIKTRGQQVTLRCSPKSGHDTVSWYQQALGQGPQFIFQYYEEEERQRGNFPDRFSGHQFPNYSSELNVNALLLGDSALYLCASSRRASGQETQYFGPGTRLLVL.